One T cell receptor (beta chain) is described in this entry. The data are from a study of blood T cell repertoires in COVID-19. Here immunoSEQ multiplex PCR was the method, and the copy in TCRdb shows in-frame clones only, minus some. The sample includes 300,000 to 400,000 clones, about nine tenths of them seen just once. This CDR3 comprises 14 residues. Germline loops: CDR1 ENHRY, CDR2 SYGVKD. The junction had 8 bases not matched to a gene; V was cut back by 10 bases and J by 5 bases. The origin of this receptor is a woman aged 50 to 60 with COVID-19, enrolled during active disease. The chain employs TRBV10-3 and TRBJ2-3, with 11 bases aligning to TRBD2. The sample taken for sequencing was peripheral blood. The CDR3 here is CASQGLAGGDTQYF. The CDR3 region has the DNA TGTGCCAGCCAAGGACTAGCGGGTGGAGATACGCAGTATTTT.